These 30 T cell receptor beta chains share one sample of origin, sequenced in a study of OX40 agonist ivuxolimab in advanced cancers. Profiling relied on immunoSEQ multiplex PCR, and the TCRdb table lists in-frame clones only, not all of them. This table holds almost 70,000 clones, 90% to 95% found once. Here the sequenced sample was CD4+ or CD8+ T cells sorted from blood, taken in a trial of the OX40 agonist ivuxolimab. The receptor set was obtained from an adult with an advanced solid tumor such as melanoma, head and neck, liver or kidney cancer.

The chain is built from TRBV10-3 and TRBJ2-7; 11 nucleotides line up with TRBD2. In germline, CDR1 is ENHRY, CDR2 SYGVKD. Trimming cost V 4 bases and J 3 bases; bases outside gene matches: 5. CDR3 size: 15 residues. The CDR3 DNA reads TGTGCCATCAGTGGGGCGGGACTAGCGGTCTACGAGCAGTACTTC. Translation: CAISGAGLAVYEQYF.

CDR3 sequence: CASSEKGQGKETQYF. As DNA, the CDR3 is TGTGCCAGCAGTGAAAAGGGACAGGGGAAGGAGACCCAGTACTTC. The V and J genes are TRBV25-1 and TRBJ2-5; 10 nucleotides line up with TRBD1. The CDR3 is 15 residues long. Looked up from germline, CDR1 is MGHDK and CDR2 is SYGVNS. The ends lost 2 bases at V and 5 bases at J; junction bases unmatched: 5.

The V call is TRBV19, the J call TRBJ1-4; possible D gene TRBD1, 5 bases. Deletions cut 6 bases from V and 7 bases from J, with 18 bases between. CDR1 and CDR2 from the germline V gene are LNHDA and SQIVND (reference sequence). This CDR3 contains 15 residues. CDR3 in DNA: TGTGCCAGTAGATCCCAATTTGGGGGAACTGAAAAACTGTTTTTT. Amino acids: CASRSQFGGTEKLFF.

The chain recombines TRBV5-1 with TRBJ2-7; perhaps TRBD2 as D (7 bases). There are 15 residues in the CDR3. V dropped 5 bases and J dropped 3 bases, with 18 bases sitting between them. Germline values: CDR1 SGHRS, CDR2 YFSETQ. As DNA, the CDR3 is TGCGCCAGCAGGCCGCTTTGGGGGGGCTACTACGAGCAGTACTTC. It is translated as CASRPLWGGYYEQYF.

This clone was seen just once. The V gene is TRBV19, the J gene TRBJ2-3; 10 bases match TRBD2. This CDR3 is built from 16 residues. Germline loops: CDR1 LNHDA, CDR2 SQIVND (reference sequence). Unmatched junction bases numbered 6, after V lost 5 bases and J lost 1 base. The DNA for the CDR3 is TGTGCCAGTAGTTCTAGCGGGAGAGAGGGCACAGATACGCAGTATTTT. Protein product: CASSSSGREGTDTQYF.

The rearrangement uses TRBV7-8 and TRBJ2-7, with D possibly matching TRBD2 (7 bases). V was shortened by 1 base and J by 3 bases, with 13 bases between the two germline ends. The germline V gene encodes CDR1 SGHVS and CDR2 FQNEAQ. The CDR3 consists of 15 residues. CDR3 loop: CASSLGGGPIYEQYF. In DNA, the CDR3 is TGTGCCAGCAGCTTAGGGGGGGGCCCCATCTACGAGCAGTACTTC.

The chain uses TRBV5-1 and TRBJ2-2; maybe TRBD1 (6 bases). Germline V gene lookup returns CDR1 SGHRS and CDR2 YFSETQ. The CDR3 totals 14 residues. Trimming pared 3 bases from V and 1 base from J, leaving 7 bases between. The CDR3 here is CASSWGQNTGELFF. CDR3 coding DNA: TGCGCCAGCAGCTGGGGACAGAACACCGGGGAGCTGTTTTTT.

V usage is TRBV5-4 and J usage is TRBJ1-1; D uncertain. V dropped 6 bases and J dropped 0 bases, with 15 bases sitting between them. The CDR3 loop spans 15 amino acids. CDR1 is SGHNT and CDR2 is YYREEE in the germline V gene (reference sequence). DNA of the CDR3: TGTGCCAGCACCCCTGGGAGGCTCTTGAACACTGAAGCTTTCTTT. Translation gives CASTPGRLLNTEAFF.

The V and J genes are TRBV28 and TRBJ1-2; perhaps TRBD1 as D (6 bases). The V end was cut by 5 bases, the J end by 7 bases, with 23 bases between. Germline V gene sequence: CDR1 MDHEN, CDR2 SYDVKM. The length of the CDR3 is 16 residues. The DNA for the CDR3 is TGTGCCAGCAGTCTTGGACAGCCAGATCTTGGGGGTGGCTACACCTTC. Protein product: CASSLGQPDLGGGYTF.

This clone was counted between two and nine times. The chain couples TRBV27 to TRBJ1-5; 7 bases align to TRBD1. The CDR3 is 15 amino acids. The germline gives CDR1 MNHEY, CDR2 SMNVEV (reference sequence). The junction had 7 bases not matched to a gene; V was cut back by 6 bases and J by 2 bases. CDR3 DNA: TGTGCCAGCAGCAGACAGGGTCTTGGCAATCAGCCCCAGCATTTT. This translates into CASSRQGLGNQPQHF.

This chain uses TRBV7-9 with TRBJ2-2, with 14 bases lining up with TRBD2. CDR1 is SEHNR and CDR2 is FQNEAQ in the germline V gene (reference sequence). This CDR3 is 15 amino acids long. V shed 8 bases, J shed 6 bases, and the junction held 5 bases outside the gene matches. The CDR3 DNA reads as TGTGCCAGCGGGGGGACTAGCGGGAGTGCCGGGGAGCTGTTTTTT. This translates into CASGGTSGSAGELFF. Supplemented by reference TRBV7-9 and TRBJ2-2, the full variable domain reads DTGVSQNPRHKITKRGQNVTFRCDPISEHNRLYWYRQTLGQGPEFLTYFQNEAQLEKSRLLSDRFSAERPKGSFSTLEIQRTEQGDSAMYLCASGGTSGSAGELFFGEGSRLTVL.

This chain links TRBV15 with TRBJ2-2; 7 nucleotides align to TRBD2. Germline V CDR1 and CDR2: LNHNV, YYDKDF (reference sequence). The ends lost 0 bases at V and 6 bases at J; junction bases unmatched: 10. The CDR3 length is 17 residues. The CDR3 DNA follows: TGTGCCACCAGCAGAGATATGGGGGGAGGGCCCTCCGGGGAGCTGTTTTTT. It translates to CATSRDMGGGPSGELFF.

The chain recombines TRBV27 with TRBJ2-3; 7 bases are shared with TRBD2. This CDR3 comprises 14 residues. V lost 8 bases and J lost 7; bases outside the gene matches: 12. The germline V gene encodes CDR1 MNHEY and CDR2 SMNVEV (reference sequence). CDR3 sequence: CASLRVSGGNTQYF. DNA for the CDR3: TGTGCCAGCTTGCGCGTTTCGGGAGGAAATACGCAGTATTTT.

J is TRBJ2-1 and V is TRBV30; D might be TRBD1 (6 bases). This CDR3 has 14 amino acids. V lost 3 bases and J lost 3, with 12 bases in between. Germline values: CDR1 GTSNPN, CDR2 SVGIG (reference sequence). CDR3: CAWSGQGNYNEQFF. CDR3 nucleotides: TGTGCCTGGAGCGGGCAGGGGAACTACAATGAGCAGTTCTTC.

This clone was seen once. V is TRBV9 and J is TRBJ2-7; TRBD1 agrees at 9 bases. Trimming cost V 3 bases and J 4 bases; bases outside gene matches: 5. Germline values: CDR1 SGDLS, CDR2 YYNGEE. This CDR3 has 14 residues. This CDR3 reads CASSETTGGYEQYF. In DNA, the CDR3 is TGTGCCAGCAGCGAAACGACAGGGGGGTACGAGCAGTACTTC.

The V gene is TRBV7-9, the J gene TRBJ1-2; 7 bases line up with TRBD1. The CDR3 has 14 residues. V was pared by 1 base and J by 8 bases, with 7 bases of the junction left unmatched. Per germline, CDR1 SEHNR and CDR2 FQNEAQ (reference sequence). The CDR3 nucleotides are TGTGCCAGCAGCTTAGTAACAGGGGAGTCAGGCTACACCTTC. Residues: CASSLVTGESGYTF.

The rearrangement links TRBV5-6 to TRBJ2-3; 16 bases are a match to TRBD2. The V gene's germline CDR1 is SGHDT and CDR2 YYEEEE. The length of the CDR3 is 18 residues. The trim removed 4 bases at V and 0 bases at J, leaving 5 bases unmatched. CDR3 residues: CASSPGLAGGFSTDTQYF. In nucleotides, the CDR3 is TGTGCCAGCAGCCCGGGACTAGCGGGAGGGTTTAGCACAGATACGCAGTATTTT. The complete variable domain, with remaining parts taken from reference TRBV5-6 and TRBJ2-3, reads DAGVTQSPTHLIKTRGQQVTLRCSPKSGHDTVSWYQQALGQGPQFIFQYYEEEERQRGNFPDRFSGHQFPNYSSELNVNALLLGDSALYLCASSPGLAGGFSTDTQYFGPGTRLTVL.

V is TRBV20-1 and J is TRBJ1-5; D is uncertain. This CDR3 comprises 11 residues. Trimming removed 3 bases at V and 5 bases at J, with 5 bases between. The germline gives CDR1 DFQATT, CDR2 SNEGSKA (reference sequence). In DNA form, the CDR3 reads TGCAGTGCTAGCGGGGATCAGCCCCAGCATTTT. Its protein is CSASGDQPQHF.

This clone was recorded a few times. The chain couples TRBV19 to TRBJ1-6, with a tentative D call TRBD1 (6 bases). Germline V gene data show CDR1 as LNHDA and CDR2 as SQIVND (reference sequence). Trimming removed 3 bases from V and 7 bases from J, with 13 bases in between. The CDR3 consists of 15 residues. CDR3 region: CASSIVPQGNSPLHF. CDR3 DNA: TGTGCCAGTAGTATCGTCCCGCAGGGGAATTCACCCCTCCACTTT. Supplemented by reference TRBV19 and TRBJ1-6, the full variable domain reads DGGITQSPKYLFRKEGQNVTLSCEQNLNHDAMYWYRQDPGQGLRLIYYSQIVNDFQKGDIAEGYSVSREKKESFPLTVTSAQKNPTAFYLCASSIVPQGNSPLHFGNGTRLTVT.

The rearrangement links TRBV7-6 to TRBJ2-7; 8 positions match TRBD2. The CDR3 has 15 amino acids. Germline-derived CDR1 and CDR2 are SGHVS and FNYEAQ. J gave up 0 bases and V 5 bases, and 6 bases lay outside the gene matches. The CDR3 spells CASSTTSGPSYEQYF. Written as DNA, the CDR3 is TGTGCCAGCAGCACAACTAGCGGACCCTCCTACGAGCAGTACTTC.

The V call is TRBV7-6, the J call TRBJ2-2; no clear D gene. The CDR3 runs to 15 residues. Germline-derived CDR1 and CDR2 are SGHVS and FNYEAQ. Trimming stripped 2 bases from V and 7 bases from J, with 14 bases between. The CDR3 loop reads CASSLRSGRVGELFF. CDR3 coding DNA: TGTGCCAGCAGCTTACGGTCAGGACGGGTCGGGGAGCTGTTTTTT.

The V gene is TRBV6-5, the J gene TRBJ1-1; D perhaps matches TRBD1 (6 bases). Trimming stripped 6 bases from V and 6 bases from J, with 11 bases between. CDR3 length equals 12 residues. Germline V gene lookup returns CDR1 MNHEY and CDR2 SVGAGI. The DNA of the CDR3 is TGTGCCAGCAGCGCTTGGACAGCTGAAGCTTTCTTT. Translated: CASSAWTAEAFF.

The chain has TRBV6-5 and TRBJ2-2; 12 nucleotides align to TRBD1. CDR1 is MNHEY, CDR2 SVGAGI, per germline. J lost 6 bases, V lost 8 bases, and 4 bases had no gene match. The CDR3 extends over 14 amino acids. The CDR3 reads CASRDRGRPGELFF. The DNA for the CDR3 is TGTGCCAGCCGGGACAGGGGGCGCCCCGGGGAGCTGTTTTTT.

This chain connects TRBV27 to TRBJ2-7, with D possibly matching TRBD2 (5 bases). From germline, CDR1 is MNHEY and CDR2 SMNVEV (reference sequence). The ends were cut back, 6 bases at V and 2 bases at J, with 17 bases in the middle. The CDR3 is 15 amino acids. The CDR3 here is CASSPGRQPTYEQYF. The CDR3 coding sequence is TGTGCCAGCAGCCCGGGAAGGCAGCCTACCTACGAGCAGTACTTC.

This chain joins TRBV5-1 and TRBJ2-7, with a possible D match to TRBD1 (6 bases). The CDR3 spans 14 residues. Trimming shortened V by 4 bases and J by 6 bases, and 17 bases separated the two germline ends. Germline V gene data show CDR1 as SGHRS and CDR2 as YFSETQ. CDR3 sequence reads: CASSTRQVSGEQYF. CDR3 bases: TGCGCCAGCAGCACCCGACAGGTTTCGGGCGAGCAGTACTTC. Supplemented by reference TRBV5-1 and TRBJ2-7, the full variable domain reads KAGVTQTPRYLIKTRGQQVTLSCSPISGHRSVSWYQQTPGQGLQFLFEYFSETQRNKGNFPGRFSGRQFSNSRSEMNVSTLELGDSALYLCASSTRQVSGEQYFGPGTRLTVT.

The rearrangement links TRBV19 to TRBJ2-2; TRBD2 aligns across 9 bases. From germline, CDR1 is LNHDA and CDR2 SQIVND (reference sequence). CDR3 length: 16 amino acids. Germline trimming cut 5 bases from V and 4 bases from J; bases unmatched to any gene: 8. Here the CDR3 reads CASSLSGSRATGELFF. The CDR3 coding sequence is TGTGCCAGTAGTCTTAGCGGGAGTCGTGCCACCGGGGAGCTGTTTTTT.

The genes are TRBV28 and TRBJ2-7; possible D gene TRBD2, 5 bases. V was clipped by 3 bases and J by 3 bases, with 9 bases between them. The CDR3 length is 13 residues. Germline V gene sequence: CDR1 MDHEN, CDR2 SYDVKM. CDR3 region: CASSLRENYEQYF. CDR3 sequence (DNA): TGTGCCAGCAGTTTGAGGGAGAACTACGAGCAGTACTTC.

V gene TRBV28 combines with J gene TRBJ1-2, with 7 bases that match TRBD1. Germline CDR1 and CDR2: MDHEN and SYDVKM. The ends lost 7 bases at V and 4 bases at J; junction bases unmatched: 6. This CDR3 is 13 amino acids long. The CDR3 bases are TGTGCCAGCACCGGGGACAGATTCTATGGCTACACCTTC. The encoded protein is CASTGDRFYGYTF.

This chain uses TRBV4-1 with TRBJ2-1; 12 bases fit TRBD2. The CDR3 loop spans 16 amino acids. V dropped 2 bases and J dropped 7; count of bases not matched to a gene: 6. Per the germline V gene, CDR1 is MGHRA and CDR2 is YSYEKL. The CDR3 here is CASSQHLAGGGNEQFF. The CDR3 nucleotides are TGCGCCAGCAGCCAACATCTAGCGGGAGGGGGAAATGAGCAGTTCTTC.

J is TRBJ2-3 and V is TRBV5-1; TRBD2 agrees at 9 bases. Trimming removed 1 base from V and 2 bases from J; junction bases left unmatched: 11. The germline CDR1 and CDR2 sequences are SGHRS and YFSETQ. CDR3 size: 18 residues. The CDR3 DNA follows: TGCGCCAGCAGCTTGTCTAGCGGGAATCCAAGGCCCACAGATACGCAGTATTTT. This codes for CASSLSSGNPRPTDTQYF.